Listed below are T cell receptor beta chains from one sample, sequenced in a study of Ad26.COV2.S vaccination and SARS-CoV-2 variants. Assay: immunoSEQ multiplex PCR; the TCRdb copy retains only in-frame clones and omits some. The table lists about 400,000 clones, around nine tenths of them singletons. The specimen was peripheral blood, collected in a trial of Ad26.COV2.S vaccine versus placebo. Source of these receptors: a person between 18 and 65 years old who received the Ad26.COV2.S COVID-19 vaccine or a placebo. Both conserved end residues are part of each CDR3.

>TRBJ2-7|TRBV9
CASSVESAGGEQYF
>TRBJ2-3|TRBV7-3
CASSLQPGDTQYF
>TRBJ2-1|TRBV5-4
CASSLVHNEQFF
>TRBJ2-6|TRBV27
CASRQTGFSGANVLTF
>TRBJ2-3|TRBV6-6
CASSYSRQGARDTQYF
>TRBJ2-7|TRBV7-9
CASSRTENSYEQYF
>TRBJ2-2|TRBV10-2
CASSESTGPLNTGELFF
>TRBJ2-3|TRBV7-3
CASSPERGGTDTQYF
>TRBJ1-5|TRBV4-2
CASSPIGTQPQHF
>TRBJ2-5|TRBV30
CAWRLTAGGETQYF
>TRBJ1-6|TRBV27
CASSLGRNNSPLHF
>TRBJ2-2|TRBV7-2
CASSSHRQGADTGELFF
>TRBJ2-4|TRBV28
CASSLLGVGAKNIQYF
>TRBJ2-3|TRBV6-2/TRBV6-3
CASSYPTGGVRTDTQYF
>TRBJ2-7|TRBV5-1
CASSPWDGSGYEQYF
>TRBJ2-3|TRBV12-3/TRBV12-4
CASSWSRTDTQYF
>TRBJ1-1|TRBV15
CATSRDLRTMNTEAFF
>TRBJ1-3|TRBV9
CASSVKPMHRMNPSGNTIYF
>TRBJ2-7|TRBV7-2
CASSFTYEQYF
>TRBJ1-1|TRBV6-2/TRBV6-3
CASSRDREAFF